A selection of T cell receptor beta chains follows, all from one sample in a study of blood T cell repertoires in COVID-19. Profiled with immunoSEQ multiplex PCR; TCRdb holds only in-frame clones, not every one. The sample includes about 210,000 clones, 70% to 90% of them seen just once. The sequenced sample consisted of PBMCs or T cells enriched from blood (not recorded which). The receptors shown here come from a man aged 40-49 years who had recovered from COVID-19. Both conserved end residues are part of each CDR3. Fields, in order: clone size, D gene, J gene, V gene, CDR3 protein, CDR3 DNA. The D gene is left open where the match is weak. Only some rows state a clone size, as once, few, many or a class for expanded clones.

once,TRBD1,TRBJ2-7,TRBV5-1,CASSPGDRDEQYF,TGCGCCAGCAGCCCGGGCGACAGGGACGAGCAGTACTTC
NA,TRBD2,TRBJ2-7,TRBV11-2,CASSGHLLAGRKGEQYF,TGTGCCAGCAGCGGCCACCTACTAGCGGGGCGGAAAGGCGAGCAGTACTTC
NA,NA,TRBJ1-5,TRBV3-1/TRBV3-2,CASSQDRGGPQHF,TGTGCCAGCAGCCAAGATCGGGGAGGGCCCCAGCATTTT
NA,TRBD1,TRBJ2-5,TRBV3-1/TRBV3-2,CASSQVPGGKTQYF,TGTGCCAGCAGCCAAGTCCCAGGGGGAAAGACCCAGTACTTC
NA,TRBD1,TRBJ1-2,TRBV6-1,CASSEALGWDRGSYGYTF,TGTGCCAGCAGTGAAGCTCTGGGTTGGGACAGGGGCTCCTATGGCTACACCTTC
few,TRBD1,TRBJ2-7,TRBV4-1,CASSLGQGSSYEQYF,TGCGCCAGCAGCCTTGGACAGGGGAGCTCCTACGAGCAGTACTTC
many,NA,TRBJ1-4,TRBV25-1,CATRSTGYLEKLFF,TGTGCCACGAGATCTACAGGTTACCTCGAAAAACTGTTTTTT
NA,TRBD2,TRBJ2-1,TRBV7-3,CASSLKGGRLAGRSYNEQFF,TGTGCCAGCAGCTTAAAGGGAGGAAGACTAGCGGGACGATCCTACAATGAGCAGTTCTTC
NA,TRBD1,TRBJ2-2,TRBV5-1,CASSPIGQGAGELFF,TGCGCCAGCAGCCCGATAGGACAGGGGGCCGGGGAGCTGTTTTTT
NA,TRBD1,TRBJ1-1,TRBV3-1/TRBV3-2,CASSQTGFTEAFF,TGTGCCAGCAGCCAGACAGGGTTTACTGAAGCTTTCTTT
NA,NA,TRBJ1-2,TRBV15,CATSRDRYGYTF,TGTGCCACCAGCAGAGACAGGTATGGCTACACCTTC
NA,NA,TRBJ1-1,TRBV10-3,CAAGNGWNTEAFF,TGTGCCGCCGGGAATGGTTGGAACACTGAAGCTTTCTTT
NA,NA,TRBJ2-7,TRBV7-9,CAVQLEGSYEQYF,TGTGCCGTCCAACTAGAAGGGTCCTACGAGCAGTACTTC
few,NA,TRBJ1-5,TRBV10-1,CASSDGRSQPQHF,TGCGCCAGCTCTGACGGGAGGTCGCAGCCCCAGCATTTT
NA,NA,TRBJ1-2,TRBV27,CASSPTGGADGYTF,TGTGCCAGCAGTCCGACGGGGGGCGCGGATGGCTACACCTTC
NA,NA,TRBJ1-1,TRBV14,CASSQALNTEAFF,TGTGCCAGCAGCCAAGCTCTAAACACTGAAGCTTTCTTT
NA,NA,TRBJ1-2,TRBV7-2,CASSLAAGKNYGYTF,TGTGCCAGCAGCTTAGCAGCAGGGAAGAACTATGGCTACACCTTC
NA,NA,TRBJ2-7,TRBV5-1,CASSGRGGGTYEQYF,TGCGCCAGCAGCGGCCGAGGGGGAGGGACCTACGAGCAGTACTTC
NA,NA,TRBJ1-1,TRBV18,CASSPRELLNTEAFF,TGTGCCAGCTCACCACGAGAACTTTTGAACACTGAAGCTTTCTTT
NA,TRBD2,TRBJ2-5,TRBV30,CAWSVLAGEQYQETQYF,TGTGCCTGGAGTGTTCTAGCGGGGGAACAATACCAAGAGACCCAGTACTTC
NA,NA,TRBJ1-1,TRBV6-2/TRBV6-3,CASSYSSSLRAMNTEAFF,TGTGCCAGCAGTTACTCGTCGTCGTTGAGAGCAATGAACACTGAAGCTTTCTTT
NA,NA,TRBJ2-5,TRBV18,CASSPRGSETQYF,TGTGCCAGCTCACCGCGAGGATCCGAGACCCAGTACTTC